One T cell receptor beta chain is described in this entry. Trimming cost V 1 base and J 2 bases, with 14 bases left between them. This CDR3 contains 16 residues. Per germline, CDR1 LGHDT and CDR2 YNNKEL (reference sequence). The sample comes from a study of blood T cell repertoires in COVID-19. The method was immunoSEQ multiplex PCR; TCRdb's version includes in-frame clones alone and lacks a portion of them. Of some 160,000 clones listed, around nine tenths were seen once; the top ten hold 2.5%. Seattle cases were enrolled at active infection and followed longitudinally. This receptor was identified in a woman of 80 years or more with COVID-19, enrolled during active disease. The sample taken for sequencing was peripheral blood. The V and J genes are TRBV3-1 (or the pseudogene TRBV3-2) and TRBJ2-5, with a tentative D call TRBD2 (6 bases). The CDR3 sequence is CASSQAGGAQQETQYF. The CDR3 nucleotides are TGTGCCAGCAGCCAAGCTGGAGGGGCCCAACAAGAGACCCAGTACTTC.